This entry concerns a single T cell receptor beta chain. Libraries were prepared by immunoSEQ multiplex PCR; TCRdb keeps only in-frame clonotypes and omits some of them. The sample has about 1,300 clones; 80% are singletons. This sample is drawn from a study of regulatory and conventional T cells in RAG deficiency. The sorted conventional CD4+ T cells were CD25-low and CD127-high, with genomic DNA sequenced. The germline V and J ends were trimmed by 5 bases and 4 bases, with 14 bases remaining between them. Germline CDR1 reads MGHRA; CDR2 reads YSYEKL. The CDR3 is 15 residues long. The sequence was collected from a human donor with RAG deficiency presenting as severe combined immunodeficiency. The sequenced material came from CD4+ effector T cells sorted from blood. The rearrangement uses TRBV4-1 and TRBJ1-4; D might be TRBD1 (5 bases). The CDR3 sequence: CASSDRQNLNEKLFF. The DNA of the CDR3 is TGCGCCAGCAGCGATAGACAGAACCTTAATGAAAAACTGTTTTTT.